Each of the 9 T cell receptor beta chains below was sequenced from the same sample in a study of T cells in Graves' hyperthyroidism and ophthalmopathy. Using RNA transcripts as the source, TCR beta CDR3 regions were amplified. Researchers ran a first-round RT-PCR on the TCR CDR3 using the HTBI primer set. MiXCR, run by TCRdb on the multiplex PCR reads, gives a single entry per CDR3 protein. The sample records about 400,000 distinct CDR3 sequences, roughly 13% being singletons. Sequenced sample: blood. The receptor source for this set is a man aged 45-60 years with Graves' ophthalmopathy.

This clonotype showed up many times. This chain uses TRBV11-2 with TRBJ2-5, with D unclear. Trimming stripped 2 bases from V and 2 bases from J, with 9 bases between. Germline CDR1 is SGHAT and CDR2 is FQNNGV. The CDR3 is 14 amino acids. The DNA of the CDR3 is TGTGCCAGCAGCTTAAATGTCCGACAAGAGACCCAGTACTTC. Residues: CASSLNVRQETQYF.

This clonotype came up a few times. V is TRBV19 and J is TRBJ2-5; 9 bases match TRBD2. The CDR3 runs to 15 residues. Germline-derived CDR1 and CDR2 are LNHDA and SQIVND (reference sequence). Germline trimming cut 4 bases from V and 3 bases from J; bases unmatched to any gene: 6. The CDR3 nucleotides are TGTGCCAGTAGTACAGGACTAGCGTTCAAAGAGACCCAGTACTTC. Protein sequence: CASSTGLAFKETQYF. The full variable domain, completed using reference TRBV19 and TRBJ2-5, is DGGITQSPKYLFRKEGQNVTLSCEQNLNHDAMYWYRQDPGQGLRLIYYSQIVNDFQKGDIAEGYSVSREKKESFPLTVTSAQKNPTAFYLCASSTGLAFKETQYFGPGTRLLVL.

In the case of this clonotype: This may be a read error, as it is one base from a much larger clone. J is TRBJ2-1 and V is TRBV20-1, with TRBD2 matching 9 bases. CDR3 size: 14 residues. Germline loops: CDR1 DFQATT, CDR2 SNEGSKA (reference sequence). The V segment lost 5 bases and the J segment 3 bases; nucleotides outside the gene matches: 5. The CDR3 DNA sequence: TGCAGTGCTCCGAGCGGGAGGATCTACAATGAGCAGTTCTTC. Translating it yields CSAPSGRIYNEQFF.

This clonotype was picked up many times. The chain couples TRBV5-5 to TRBJ1-1, with 7 bases lining up with TRBD1. V dropped 3 bases and J dropped 0; count of bases not matched to a gene: 8. Germline loops: CDR1 SGHKS, CDR2 YYEKEE (reference sequence). The CDR3 consists of 16 residues. Here the CDR3 DNA reads TGTGCCAGCAGCTCGAGCGGGGACAGCTTGAACACTGAAGCTTTCTTT. This gives the protein CASSSSGDSLNTEAFF.

This clonotype was seen a few times. This chain connects TRBV5-4 to TRBJ2-1; the D gene is possibly TRBD2 (6 bases). The CDR3 is 15 residues long. V lost 0 bases and J 0 bases, leaving 7 bases between the germline ends. The germline V gene encodes CDR1 SGHNT and CDR2 YYREEE (reference sequence). The CDR3 bases are TGTGCCAGCAGCTTGGAGCGGGTCTCCTACAATGAGCAGTTCTTC. Translation: CASSLERVSYNEQFF.

This clonotype has only a few counts. A much bigger clone sits one base away, suggesting this may be a read error. The gene calls are TRBV2 and TRBJ2-1; TRBD1 aligns across 9 bases. The germline V gene encodes CDR1 SNHLY and CDR2 FYNNEI. Trimming cost V 3 bases and J 10 bases; bases outside gene matches: 4. This CDR3 has 13 residues. This chain's CDR3 is CASSEDRGYEQFF. As DNA, the CDR3 is TGTGCCAGCAGTGAGGACAGGGGCTACGAGCAGTTCTTC. Supplemented by reference TRBV2 and TRBJ2-1, the full variable domain reads EPEVTQTPSHQVTQMGQEVILRCVPISNHLYFYWYRQILGQKVEFLVSFYNNEISEKSEIFDDQFSVERPDGSNFTLKIRSTKLEDSAMYFCASSEDRGYEQFFGPGTRLTVL.

This clonotype has at least ten counts. The V gene is TRBV30, the J gene TRBJ2-7; tentative D call: TRBD1 (5 bases). The V and J ends lost 3 bases and 3 bases respectively, with 9 bases between them. Germline-derived CDR1 and CDR2 are GTSNPN and SVGIG (reference sequence). This CDR3 region has 12 residues. The CDR3, as DNA: TGTGCCTGGAGGGGCAGGGACTACGAGCAGTACTTC. Its protein product is CAWRGRDYEQYF.

This clonotype was recorded many times. The CDR3 is CSARYVAGGHDEQYF. CDR3 coding DNA: TGCAGTGCTAGATATGTAGCGGGAGGACATGACGAGCAGTACTTC. The rearrangement uses TRBV20-1 and TRBJ2-7; 10 bases map to TRBD2. The V gene's germline CDR1 is DFQATT and CDR2 SNEGSKA (reference sequence). The CDR3 loop spans 15 amino acids. The V gene end was trimmed by 2 bases and the J gene end by 5 bases; junction bases not matched to a gene: 9.

This clonotype showed up just a few times. This chain uses TRBV27 with TRBJ1-6, with D possibly matching TRBD1 (5 bases). This CDR3 has 14 amino acids. Germline CDR1 is MNHEY and CDR2 is SMNVEV (reference sequence). V was shortened by 9 bases and J by 9 bases, with 18 bases between the two germline ends. DNA of the CDR3: TGTGCCAGGGGGACGCCGGGGCTATTTTCACCCCTCCACTTT. Translating it yields CARGTPGLFSPLHF.